The present entry profiles one T cell receptor (beta chain) with its context. A much larger clone differs from this one at a single base, so this may be a read error. Transcripts of RNA were the source for amplifying TCR beta CDR3 regions. Following a first-round RT-PCR that used HTBI primers, a second-round multiplex PCR was carried out. TCRdb reprocessed the multiplex PCR reads via MiXCR and lists one record per CDR3 protein. The sample comprises roughly 500,000 distinct CDR3 sequences, approximately 14% of which are singletons, and 8% to 10% rests with the top ten. The sample originates from a study of Graves' ophthalmopathy and Graves' hyperthyroidism. The sample consisted of blood. The receptor comes from a young woman with Graves' ophthalmopathy.

CDR3 nucleotides: TGCTGTGCTGACCGGGTCTTACTTGGGGAGCAGTACTTC. As protein: CCADRVLLGEQYF. The V and J genes are TRBV20-1 and TRBJ2-7; D is uncertain. Germline V gene data show CDR1 as DFQATT and CDR2 as SNEGSKA (reference sequence). The CDR3 runs to 13 residues.